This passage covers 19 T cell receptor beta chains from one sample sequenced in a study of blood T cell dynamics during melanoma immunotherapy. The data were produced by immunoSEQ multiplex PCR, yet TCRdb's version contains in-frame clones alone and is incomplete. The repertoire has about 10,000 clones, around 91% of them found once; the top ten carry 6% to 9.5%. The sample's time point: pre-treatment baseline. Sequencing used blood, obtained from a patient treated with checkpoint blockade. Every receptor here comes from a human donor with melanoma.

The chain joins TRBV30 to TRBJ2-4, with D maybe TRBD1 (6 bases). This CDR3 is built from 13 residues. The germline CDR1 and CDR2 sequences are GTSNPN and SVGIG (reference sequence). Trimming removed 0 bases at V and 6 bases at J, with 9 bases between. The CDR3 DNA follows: TGTGCCTGGAGTGTACAGGGAGTAAACATTCAGTACTTC. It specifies CAWSVQGVNIQYF.

The CDR3 sequence: CASSQGGADGTDTQYF. CDR3 nucleotide sequence: TGTGCCAGCAGCCAAGGGGGAGCAGATGGCACAGATACGCAGTATTTT. The rearrangement links TRBV4-2 to TRBJ2-3; weak D call: TRBD2 (5 bases). CDR1 LGHNA and CDR2 YNFKEQ come from the germline V gene. CDR3 length: 16 residues. V lost 1 base, J lost 1 base, and 12 bases lay in between.

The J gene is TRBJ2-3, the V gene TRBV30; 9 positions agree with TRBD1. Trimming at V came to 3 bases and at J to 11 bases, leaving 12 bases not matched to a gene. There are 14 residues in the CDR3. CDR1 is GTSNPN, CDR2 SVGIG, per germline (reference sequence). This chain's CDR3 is CAWRDRGQGRGQYF. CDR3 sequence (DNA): TGTGCCTGGAGGGACAGGGGCCAGGGGAGGGGGCAGTATTTT. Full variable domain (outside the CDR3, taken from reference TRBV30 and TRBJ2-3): SQTIHQWPATLVQPVGSPLSLECTVEGTSNPNLYWYRQAAGRGLQLLFYSVGIGQISSEVPQNLSASRPQDRQFILSSKKLLLSDSGFYLCAWRDRGQGRGQYFGPGTRLTVL.

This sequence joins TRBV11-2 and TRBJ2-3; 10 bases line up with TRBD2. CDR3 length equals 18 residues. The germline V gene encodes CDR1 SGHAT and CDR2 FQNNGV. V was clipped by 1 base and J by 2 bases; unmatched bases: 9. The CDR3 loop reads CASSLGYLAGGLTDTQYF. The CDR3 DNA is TGTGCCAGCAGCTTAGGCTACTTAGCGGGAGGACTCACAGATACGCAGTATTTT. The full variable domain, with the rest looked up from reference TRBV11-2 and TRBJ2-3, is EAGVAQSPRYKIIEKRQSVAFWCNPISGHATLYWYQQILGQGPKLLIQFQNNGVVDDSQLPKDRFSAERLKGVDSTLKIQPAKLEDSAVYLCASSLGYLAGGLTDTQYFGPGTRLTVL.

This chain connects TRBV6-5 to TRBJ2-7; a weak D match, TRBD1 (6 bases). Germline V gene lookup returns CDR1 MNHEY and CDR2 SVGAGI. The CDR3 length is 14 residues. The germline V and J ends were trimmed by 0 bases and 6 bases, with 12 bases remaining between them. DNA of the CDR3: TGTGCCAGCAGTTACTCGGGGACAAACTTCGAGCAGTACTTC. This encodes CASSYSGTNFEQYF.

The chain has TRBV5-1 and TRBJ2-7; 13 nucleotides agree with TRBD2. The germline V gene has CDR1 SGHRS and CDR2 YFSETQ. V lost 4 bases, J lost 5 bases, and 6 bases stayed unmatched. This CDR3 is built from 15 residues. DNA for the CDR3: TGCGCCAGCAGCACACTAGCGGGAGGGCCCCACGAGCAGTACTTC. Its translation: CASSTLAGGPHEQYF.

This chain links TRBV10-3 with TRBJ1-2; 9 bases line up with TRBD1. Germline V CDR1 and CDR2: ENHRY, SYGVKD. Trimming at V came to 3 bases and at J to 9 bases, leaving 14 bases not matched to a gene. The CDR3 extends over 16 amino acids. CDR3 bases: TGTGCCATCAGTGATTCGGGACAGGGCCCCAGAGGGAGCTACACCTTC. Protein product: CAISDSGQGPRGSYTF.

The CDR3 here is CARMTRTGEQNIQYF. The CDR3 DNA is TGCGCCAGAATGACCCGGACAGGGGAGCAAAACATTCAGTACTTC. J is TRBJ2-4 and V is TRBV10-1, with 9 bases matching TRBD1. Losses at the gene ends were 9 bases for V and 5 bases for J; bases not matched to a gene: 11. Germline CDR1 WNHNN, CDR2 SYGVQD (reference sequence). CDR3 length: 15 amino acids.

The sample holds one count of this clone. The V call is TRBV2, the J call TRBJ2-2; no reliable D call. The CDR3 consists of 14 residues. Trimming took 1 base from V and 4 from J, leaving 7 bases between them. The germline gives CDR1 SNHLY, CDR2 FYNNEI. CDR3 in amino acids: CASSEGTFTGELFF. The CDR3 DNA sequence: TGTGCCAGCAGTGAAGGAACGTTCACCGGGGAGCTGTTTTTT.

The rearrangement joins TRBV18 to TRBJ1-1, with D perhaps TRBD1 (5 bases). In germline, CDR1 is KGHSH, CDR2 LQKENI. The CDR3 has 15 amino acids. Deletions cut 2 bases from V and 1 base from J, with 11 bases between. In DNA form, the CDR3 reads TGTGCCAGCTCACCAGCCCGGGACCGGAACACTGAAGCTTTCTTT. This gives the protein CASSPARDRNTEAFF.

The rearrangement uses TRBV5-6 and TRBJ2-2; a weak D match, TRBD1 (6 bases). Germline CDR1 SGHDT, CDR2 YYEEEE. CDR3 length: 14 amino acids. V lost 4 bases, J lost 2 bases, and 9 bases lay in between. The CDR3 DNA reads TGTGCCAGCAGCCTGGGACATAACACCGGGGAGCTGTTTTTT. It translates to CASSLGHNTGELFF. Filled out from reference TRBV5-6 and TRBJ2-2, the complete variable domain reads DAGVTQSPTHLIKTRGQQVTLRCSPKSGHDTVSWYQQALGQGPQFIFQYYEEEERQRGNFPDRFSGHQFPNYSSELNVNALLLGDSALYLCASSLGHNTGELFFGEGSRLTVL.

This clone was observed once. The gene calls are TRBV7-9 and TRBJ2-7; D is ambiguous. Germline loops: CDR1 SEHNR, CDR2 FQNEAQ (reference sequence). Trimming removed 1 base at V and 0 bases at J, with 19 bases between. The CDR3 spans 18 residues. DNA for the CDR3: TGTGCCAGCAGCTTAGATCACCTGTCGGTCCACCGCTCCTACGAGCAGTACTTC. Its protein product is CASSLDHLSVHRSYEQYF.

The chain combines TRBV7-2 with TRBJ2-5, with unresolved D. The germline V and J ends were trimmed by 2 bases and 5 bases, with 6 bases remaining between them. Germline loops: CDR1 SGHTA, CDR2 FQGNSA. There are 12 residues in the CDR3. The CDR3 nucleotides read TGTGCCAGCAGCTTAATGAGGGAGACCCAGTACTTC. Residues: CASSLMRETQYF.

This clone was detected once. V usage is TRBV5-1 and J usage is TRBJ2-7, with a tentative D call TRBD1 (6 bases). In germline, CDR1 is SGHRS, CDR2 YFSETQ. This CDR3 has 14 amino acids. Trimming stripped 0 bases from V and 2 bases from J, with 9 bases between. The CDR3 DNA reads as TGCGCCAGCAGCTTGGGGGACACCACCTACGAGCAGTACTTC. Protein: CASSLGDTTYEQYF.

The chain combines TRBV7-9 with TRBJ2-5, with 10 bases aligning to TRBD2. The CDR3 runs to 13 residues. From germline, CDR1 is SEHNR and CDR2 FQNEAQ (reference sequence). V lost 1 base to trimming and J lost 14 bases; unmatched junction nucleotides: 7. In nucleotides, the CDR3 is TGTGCCAGCAGCTTAGACCGAGCGGGAGGGCGATACTTC. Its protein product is CASSLDRAGGRYF.

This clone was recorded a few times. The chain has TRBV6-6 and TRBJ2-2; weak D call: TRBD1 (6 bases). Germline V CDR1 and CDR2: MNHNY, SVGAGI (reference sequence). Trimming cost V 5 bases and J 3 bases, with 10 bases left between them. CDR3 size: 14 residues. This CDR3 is CASSNTGYTGELFF. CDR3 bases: TGTGCCAGCAGTAATACAGGGTACACCGGGGAGCTGTTTTTT.

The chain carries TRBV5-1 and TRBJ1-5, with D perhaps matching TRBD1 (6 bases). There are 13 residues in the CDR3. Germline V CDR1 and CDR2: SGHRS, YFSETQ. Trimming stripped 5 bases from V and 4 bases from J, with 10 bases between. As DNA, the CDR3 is TGCGCCAGCAGGACGGACAGTAATCAGCCCCAGCATTTT. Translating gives CASRTDSNQPQHF. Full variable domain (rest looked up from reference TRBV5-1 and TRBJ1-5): KAGVTQTPRYLIKTRGQQVTLSCSPISGHRSVSWYQQTPGQGLQFLFEYFSETQRNKGNFPGRFSGRQFSNSRSEMNVSTLELGDSALYLCASRTDSNQPQHFGDGTRLSIL.

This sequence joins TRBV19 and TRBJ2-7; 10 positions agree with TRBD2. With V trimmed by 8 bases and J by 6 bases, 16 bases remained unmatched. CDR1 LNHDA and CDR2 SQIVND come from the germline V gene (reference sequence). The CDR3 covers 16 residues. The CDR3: CASSGIAGGPLREQYF. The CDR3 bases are TGTGCCAGTTCCGGGATAGCGGGAGGCCCATTACGCGAGCAGTACTTC.

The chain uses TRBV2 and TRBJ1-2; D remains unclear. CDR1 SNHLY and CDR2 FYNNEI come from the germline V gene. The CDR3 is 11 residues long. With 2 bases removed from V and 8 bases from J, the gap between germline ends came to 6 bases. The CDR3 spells CASSELVGYTF. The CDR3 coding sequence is TGTGCCAGCAGTGAACTGGTCGGCTACACCTTC. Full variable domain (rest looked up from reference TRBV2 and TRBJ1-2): EPEVTQTPSHQVTQMGQEVILRCVPISNHLYFYWYRQILGQKVEFLVSFYNNEISEKSEIFDDQFSVERPDGSNFTLKIRSTKLEDSAMYFCASSELVGYTFGSGTRLTVV.